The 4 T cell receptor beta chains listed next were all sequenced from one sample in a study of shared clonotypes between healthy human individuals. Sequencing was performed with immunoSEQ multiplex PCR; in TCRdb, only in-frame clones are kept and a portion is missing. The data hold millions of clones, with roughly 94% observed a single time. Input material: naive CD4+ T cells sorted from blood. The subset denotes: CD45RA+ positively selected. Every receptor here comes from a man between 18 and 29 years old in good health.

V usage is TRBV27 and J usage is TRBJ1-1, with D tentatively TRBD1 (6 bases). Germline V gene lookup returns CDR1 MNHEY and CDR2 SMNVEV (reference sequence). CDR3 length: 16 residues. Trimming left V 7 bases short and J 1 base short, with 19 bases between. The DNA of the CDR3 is TGTGCCAGCAAAGGGCGGGGGGGGGCCCGGAACACTGAAGCTTTCTTT. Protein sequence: CASKGRGGARNTEAFF.

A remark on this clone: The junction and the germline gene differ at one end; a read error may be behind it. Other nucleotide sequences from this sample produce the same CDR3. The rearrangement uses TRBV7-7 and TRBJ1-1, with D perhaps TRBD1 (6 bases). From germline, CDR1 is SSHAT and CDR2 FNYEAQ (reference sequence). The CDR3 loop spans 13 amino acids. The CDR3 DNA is TGTGCTAGCAGCATGGACAGGAACACTGAAGCTTTCTTT. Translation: CASSMDRNTEAFF. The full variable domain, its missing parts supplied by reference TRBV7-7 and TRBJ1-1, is GAGVSQSPRYKVTKRGQDVTLRCDPISSHATLYWYQQALGQGPEFLTYFNYEAQPDKSGLPSDRFSAERPEGSISTLTIQRTEQRDSAMYRCASSMDRNTEAFFGQGTRLTVV.

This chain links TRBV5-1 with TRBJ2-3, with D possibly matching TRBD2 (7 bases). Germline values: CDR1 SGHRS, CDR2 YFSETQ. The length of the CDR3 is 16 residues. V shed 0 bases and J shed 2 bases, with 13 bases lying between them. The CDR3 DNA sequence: TGCGCCAGCAGCTTGGATACGGGGGGCCTCACAGATACGCAGTATTTT. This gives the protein CASSLDTGGLTDTQYF.

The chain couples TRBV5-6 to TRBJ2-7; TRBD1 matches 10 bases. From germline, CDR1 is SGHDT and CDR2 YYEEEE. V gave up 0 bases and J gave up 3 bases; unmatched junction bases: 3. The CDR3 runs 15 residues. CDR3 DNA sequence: TGTGCCAGCAGCTTGGGGGACAGGGGATTCTACGAGCAGTACTTC. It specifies CASSLGDRGFYEQYF.